The 18 T cell receptor beta chains listed next were all sequenced from one sample in a study of read filtering for tumor transcriptome and immune sequencing. The library was built from about 400 ng RNA with molecular barcoded adaptors for alpha/delta and beta/gamma chains. TCRdb re-called the reads with MiXCR, one entry per CDR3 protein. Counted here are around 140,000 distinct CDR3 sequences, approximately 13% occurring once; the ten biggest clones make up around 8.3%. The sequenced material came from a population of CD138-negative cells sorted from bone marrow. These receptors came from a donor at least 40 years old with multiple myeloma.

This clonotype was counted many times. The DNA of the CDR3 is TGTGCCAGCAGCGGCGGGACTACGAGGGGAGGTGAGCAGTTCTTC. Protein sequence: CASSGGTTRGGEQFF. J is TRBJ2-1 and V is TRBV7-3; 7 bases match TRBD2. The CDR3 contains 15 residues. Germline loops: CDR1 SGHTA, CDR2 FQGTGA. J was trimmed by 9 bases and V by 5 bases; bases with no gene match: 13. Supplemented by reference TRBV7-3 and TRBJ2-1, the full variable domain reads GAGVSQTPSNKVTEKGKYVELRCDPISGHTALYWYRQSLGQGPEFLIYFQGTGAADDSGLPNDRFFAVRPEGSVSTLKIQRTERGDSAVYLCASSGGTTRGGEQFFGPGTRLTVL.

This clonotype was counted between two and nine times. Being one base from a much bigger clone, this may be a read error. The chain links TRBV29-1 to TRBJ1-2; D is perhaps TRBD1 (5 bases). The CDR3 runs 15 residues. Germline CDR1 and CDR2: SQVTM and ANQGSEA. CDR3: CGVEARQGWYYGYTF. CDR3 coding DNA: TGCGGCGTTGAAGCCCGCCAGGGATGGTACTATGGCTACACCTTC.

The table lists this clonotype with many counts. The chain links TRBV5-1 to TRBJ2-1; 7 nucleotides line up with TRBD2. J gave up 8 bases and V 4 bases, and 12 bases lay outside the gene matches. Germline CDR1 SGHRS, CDR2 YFSETQ. The CDR3 runs to 15 residues. CDR3: CASSVRTRPVHEQFF. For the CDR3, the DNA is TGCGCCAGCAGCGTCCGGACTAGGCCGGTCCATGAGCAGTTCTTC.

This clonotype was counted at least ten times. The CDR3 DNA reads TGTGCCAGTTGGGCAGGGGACACTGAAGCTTTCTTT. It translates to CASWAGDTEAFF. This sequence joins TRBV28 and TRBJ1-1; perhaps TRBD1 as D (6 bases). The germline V gene encodes CDR1 MDHEN and CDR2 SYDVKM. The CDR3 covers 12 residues. V dropped 9 bases and J dropped 3 bases, with 11 bases sitting between them.

This clonotype appeared many times. The V call is TRBV9, the J call TRBJ2-7, with 7 bases matching TRBD2. This CDR3 is built from 14 residues. Germline V gene lookup returns CDR1 SGDLS and CDR2 YYNGEE. Germline trimming cut 4 bases from V and 7 bases from J; bases unmatched to any gene: 11. The CDR3 DNA sequence: TGTGCCAGCAGCCCAGCCGCGGGAGATGGGGAGCAGTACTTC. Encoded protein: CASSPAAGDGEQYF.

This clonotype was seen only a few times. The chain uses TRBV24-1 and TRBJ1-1; 10 bases line up with TRBD1. This CDR3 region has 14 residues. Germline CDR1 reads KGHDR; CDR2 reads SFDVKD. Trimming removed 7 bases from V and 5 bases from J; junction bases left unmatched: 6. The CDR3 spells CATSQGQGETEAFF. The CDR3 region has the DNA TGTGCCACCAGCCAAGGACAGGGGGAGACTGAAGCTTTCTTT.

This clonotype was observed a few times. The chain joins TRBV11-2 to TRBJ2-2; D is possibly TRBD1 (5 bases). Germline loops: CDR1 SGHAT, CDR2 FQNNGV. V was clipped by 5 bases and J by 3 bases, with 13 bases between them. CDR3 length: 15 residues. The DNA of the CDR3 is TGTGCCAGCAGCCTAGGGGCTACGGACACCGGGGAGCTGTTTTTT. Translating gives CASSLGATDTGELFF.

The table lists this clonotype with many counts. The V and J genes are TRBV7-9 and TRBJ1-1; no clear D gene. The V gene's germline CDR1 is SEHNR and CDR2 FQNEAQ (reference sequence). The CDR3 spans 14 residues. The V end was cut by 10 bases, the J end by 0 bases, with 15 bases between. CDR3 amino acids: CANRIGDLNTEAFF. In nucleotides, the CDR3 is TGTGCCAACCGTATCGGTGATTTGAACACTGAAGCTTTCTTT.

This clonotype came up many times. V gene TRBV30 combines with J gene TRBJ1-1, with 7 bases fitting TRBD1. The CDR3 runs 14 residues. J was trimmed by 0 bases and V by 2 bases; bases with no gene match: 3. Germline V gene lookup returns CDR1 GTSNPN and CDR2 SVGIG (reference sequence). The CDR3 coding sequence is TGTGCCTGGAGTCCTACAGGGGTGAACACTGAAGCTTTCTTT. It yields the protein CAWSPTGVNTEAFF.

Regarding this clonotype: The junction does not match germline at one end; this may be a read error. The chain joins TRBV5-1 to TRBJ1-4, with a weak D call TRBD1 (5 bases). Germline V gives CDR1 SGHRS, CDR2 YFSETQ. This CDR3 has 14 amino acids. DNA for the CDR3: TGTGCCAGCACCGTCAGCGCAGGGTCGGGGAAACTGTTTTTT. This sequence encodes CASTVSAGSGKLFF.

This clonotype has a count of ten or more. The rearrangement joins TRBV10-2 to TRBJ2-1; no firm D call. V lost 3 bases and J lost 1, with 10 bases in between. The CDR3 contains 15 residues. Per the germline V gene, CDR1 is WSHSY and CDR2 is SAAADI. The CDR3 DNA is TGCGCCAGCAGTGAAGTTGCGGTATCCTACAATGAGCAGTTCTTC. Residues: CASSEVAVSYNEQFF.

This clonotype was seen more than once but under ten times. This rearrangement joins TRBV2 to TRBJ1-1, with 7 bases that match TRBD1. This CDR3 region has 13 residues. Unmatched junction bases numbered 11, after V lost 6 bases and J lost 10 bases. Germline CDR1 reads SNHLY; CDR2 reads FYNNEI. Here the CDR3 DNA reads TGTGCCAGCAGGAATACAGGGGAACTGGCAGCTTTCTTT. This encodes CASRNTGELAAFF.

This clonotype was counted at least ten times. The gene calls are TRBV12-3 or TRBV12-4 and TRBJ1-1; a possible D gene is TRBD1 (6 bases). This CDR3 spans 11 amino acids. V was cut by 7 bases and J by 8 bases, with 11 bases left in between. Here the CDR3 DNA reads TGTGCCAGCAATACCGGGACAGAAGCTTTCTTT. Its translation is CASNTGTEAFF.

This clonotype appeared many times. V usage is TRBV29-1 and J usage is TRBJ2-2; TRBD1 agrees at 7 bases. The CDR3 loop spans 13 amino acids. Germline V lookup: CDR1 SQVTM, CDR2 ANQGSEA. Unmatched junction bases numbered 3, after V lost 7 bases and J lost 1 base. The CDR3 DNA reads TGCAGCGCCCGGACAGGGAACACCGGGGAGCTGTTTTTT. It specifies CSARTGNTGELFF.

This clonotype was seen at least ten times. This chain connects TRBV5-5 to TRBJ2-5; D not resolved. Germline lookup yields CDR1 SGHKS and CDR2 YYEKEE (reference sequence). V was shortened by 4 bases and J by 4 bases, with 8 bases between the two germline ends. There are 12 residues in the CDR3. In DNA, the CDR3 is TGTGCCAGCAGCCACATGGGAGAGACCCAGTACTTC. It encodes CASSHMGETQYF.

This clonotype was seen repeatedly, ten times or more. This rearrangement joins TRBV11-3 to TRBJ2-1, with D maybe TRBD2 (5 bases). Germline V gene lookup returns CDR1 SGHNT and CDR2 YENEEA. The CDR3 has 13 amino acids. Trimming stripped 5 bases from V and 4 bases from J, with 9 bases between. The CDR3 coding sequence is TGTGCCAGCAGCCCAGCGGATTACAATGAGCAGTTCTTC. Amino acid sequence: CASSPADYNEQFF.

This clonotype occurred a few times. The chain couples TRBV7-3 to TRBJ2-2; D uncertain. V was clipped by 4 bases and J by 0 bases, with 9 bases between them. The CDR3 runs 15 residues. The germline V gene has CDR1 SGHTA and CDR2 FQGTGA. This chain's CDR3 is CASSSTHANTGELFF. The CDR3 nucleotides read TGTGCCAGCAGCTCAACGCACGCGAACACCGGGGAGCTGTTTTTT.

This clonotype has just a few counts. A much larger clone differs by one base, so this may be a read error. The chain employs TRBV4-3 and TRBJ2-1; D possibly corresponds to TRBD2 (6 bases). Germline CDR1 LGHNA, CDR2 YSLEER. The CDR3 sequence is 15 residues long. In nucleotides, the CDR3 is TGCGCCAGCAGCCTAACTAGCTTCTCCTACAATGGGCAGTTCTTC. Amino acids: CASSLTSFSYNGQFF.